These 6 T cell receptor beta chains were sequenced from one sample in a study of T cell responses to AZD1222 COVID-19 vaccine. Profiling relied on immunoSEQ multiplex PCR, and the TCRdb table lists in-frame clones only, not all of them. The table records 150,000 or so clones, more than 75% of them present only once. The starting material was peripheral blood, obtained on day 0 of MenACWY control vaccination. Receptors originate from an adult in good health.

CDR3: CASSEGGQLFF. The CDR3 DNA reads TGTGCCAGCAGTGAAGGTGGTCAGCTGTTTTTT. The rearrangement joins TRBV6-1 to TRBJ2-2; no firm D call. Germline values: CDR1 MNHNS, CDR2 SASEGT. Deletions cut 1 base from V and 12 bases from J, with 6 bases between. The CDR3 consists of 11 residues.

The chain carries TRBV18 and TRBJ2-7, with TRBD2 as a possible D gene (6 bases). V was clipped by 3 bases and J by 5 bases, with 17 bases between them. The CDR3 contains 15 residues. The V gene's germline CDR1 is KGHSH and CDR2 LQKENI. The CDR3 loop is CASSPQQEGSHEQYF. Here the CDR3 DNA reads TGTGCCAGCTCACCTCAGCAGGAGGGGTCGCACGAGCAGTACTTC.

The rearrangement joins TRBV30 to TRBJ1-2, with no clear D. Germline CDR1 is GTSNPN and CDR2 is SVGIG (reference sequence). V dropped 3 bases and J dropped 7 bases, with 12 bases sitting between them. The CDR3 is 12 amino acids. CDR3 residues: CAWSRHGFGYTF. CDR3 in DNA: TGTGCCTGGAGCAGACACGGATTTGGCTACACCTTC. Supplemented by reference TRBV30 and TRBJ1-2, the full variable domain reads SQTIHQWPATLVQPVGSPLSLECTVEGTSNPNLYWYRQAAGRGLQLLFYSVGIGQISSEVPQNLSASRPQDRQFILSSKKLLLSDSGFYLCAWSRHGFGYTFGSGTRLTVV.

CDR3 protein: CAWTGRGPYNEQFF. The CDR3 region has the DNA TGTGCCTGGACGGGCAGGGGGCCCTACAATGAGCAGTTCTTC. The chain combines TRBV30 with TRBJ2-1; 8 positions agree with TRBD1. Trimming took 4 bases from V and 2 from J; bases not matched to a gene: 4. Germline-derived CDR1 and CDR2 are GTSNPN and SVGIG (reference sequence). This CDR3 spans 14 amino acids.

DNA of the CDR3: TGTGCCAGCAGTTATGAGGACATTCAGTACTTC. It translates to CASSYEDIQYF. The chain combines TRBV6-2 or TRBV6-3 with TRBJ2-4; D is unresolved. This CDR3 is built from 11 residues. Germline CDR1 and CDR2: MNHEY and SVGEGT. The germline V and J ends were trimmed by 3 bases and 8 bases, with 5 bases remaining between them.

The chain joins TRBV4-1 to TRBJ2-5; tentatively, D is TRBD2 (7 bases). The CDR3 has 14 amino acids. Germline V gene sequence: CDR1 MGHRA, CDR2 YSYEKL. The germline V and J ends were trimmed by 3 bases and 5 bases, with 13 bases remaining between them. The CDR3 bases are TGCGCCAGCAGCCAGGTGGGGGGGCTTGAGACCCAGTACTTC. Translation gives CASSQVGGLETQYF.